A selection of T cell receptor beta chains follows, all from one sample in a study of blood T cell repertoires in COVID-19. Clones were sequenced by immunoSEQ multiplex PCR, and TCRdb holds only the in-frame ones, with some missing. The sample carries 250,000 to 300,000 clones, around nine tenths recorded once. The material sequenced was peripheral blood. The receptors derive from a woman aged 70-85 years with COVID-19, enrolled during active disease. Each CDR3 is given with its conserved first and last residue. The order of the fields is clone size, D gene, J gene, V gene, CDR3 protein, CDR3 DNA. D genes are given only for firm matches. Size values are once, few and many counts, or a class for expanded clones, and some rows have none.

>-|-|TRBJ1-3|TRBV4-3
CASSQEWGQGNTIYF
TGCGCCAGCAGCCAAGAGTGGGGGCAAGGAAACACCATATATTTT
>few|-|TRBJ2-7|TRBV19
CASSTQGTGDYEQYF
TGTGCCAGTAGTACCCAAGGGACTGGTGACTACGAGCAGTACTTC
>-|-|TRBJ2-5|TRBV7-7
CASSLGGTETQYF
TGTGCTAGCAGCTTAGGAGGTACAGAGACCCAGTACTTC
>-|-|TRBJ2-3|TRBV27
CASSLVGRVPTDTQYF
TGTGCCAGCAGTTTAGTCGGCAGGGTTCCGACAGATACGCAGTATTTT
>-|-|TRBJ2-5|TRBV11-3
CASSLAGETQYF
TGTGCCAGCAGCTTAGCGGGAGAGACCCAGTACTTC
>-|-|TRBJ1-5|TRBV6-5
CASTLSYSNQPQHF
TGTGCCAGCACACTTAGTTATAGCAATCAGCCCCAGCATTTT
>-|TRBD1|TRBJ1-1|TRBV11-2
CASSWRQGTEAFF
TGTGCCAGCAGCTGGAGACAGGGAACTGAAGCTTTCTTT
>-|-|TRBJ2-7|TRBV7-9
CASSLDLAHEQYF
TGTGCCAGCAGCTTAGATCTAGCCCACGAGCAGTACTTC
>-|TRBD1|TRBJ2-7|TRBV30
CAWTQTQGLSYEQYF
TGTGCCTGGACCCAGACACAGGGGCTTTCCTACGAGCAGTACTTC
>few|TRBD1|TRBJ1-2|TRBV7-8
CASSLSPGQGIYGYTF
TGTGCCAGCAGCCTGAGCCCGGGACAGGGAATCTATGGCTACACCTTC
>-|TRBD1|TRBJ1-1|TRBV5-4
CASKDRGRTEAFF
TGTGCCAGCAAGGACAGGGGTCGGACTGAAGCTTTCTTT
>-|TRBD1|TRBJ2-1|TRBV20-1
CSASEGAEQFF
TGCAGTGCTAGTGAGGGGGCTGAGCAGTTCTTC
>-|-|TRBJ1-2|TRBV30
CAWTQEEGNYGYTF
TGTGCCTGGACCCAGGAAGAGGGTAACTATGGCTACACCTTC
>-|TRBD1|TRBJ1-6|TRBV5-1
CASRQGDSPLHF
TGCGCCAGCAGACAGGGGGATTCACCCCTCCACTTT
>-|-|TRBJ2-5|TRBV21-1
CATCQGGGREQETQYF
TGTGCCACCTGCCAAGGCGGGGGACGCGAACAAGAGACCCAGTACTTC
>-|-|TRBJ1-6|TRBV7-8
CASSLRGRVNSPLHF
TGTGCCAGCAGCTTACGCGGCAGGGTAAACTCACCCCTCCACTTT
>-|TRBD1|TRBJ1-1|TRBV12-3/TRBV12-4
CASTLQGDTEAFF
TGTGCCAGCACCCTACAGGGGGACACTGAAGCTTTCTTT
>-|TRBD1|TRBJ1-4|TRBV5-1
CASSPGQGEKLFF
TGCGCCAGCAGCCCGGGACAGGGCGAAAAACTGTTTTTT
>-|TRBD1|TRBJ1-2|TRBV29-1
CSVDPQGEGYGYTF
TGCAGCGTTGATCCCCAGGGGGAAGGCTATGGCTACACCTTC
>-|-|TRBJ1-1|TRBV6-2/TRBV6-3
CASSIASSSPVEAFF
TGTGCCAGCAGCATAGCTTCTTCTTCCCCAGTTGAGGCTTTCTTT
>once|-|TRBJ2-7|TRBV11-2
CASSLFSGDMKQYF
TGTGCCAGCAGCTTATTTTCAGGGGATATGAAGCAGTACTTC
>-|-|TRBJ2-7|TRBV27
CASSWERSSYEQYF
TGTGCCAGCAGTTGGGAGCGGAGCTCCTACGAGCAGTACTTC
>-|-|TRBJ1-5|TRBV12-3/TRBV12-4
CASSLQGVGPQHF
TGTGCCAGCAGTCTCCAGGGTGTAGGGCCCCAGCATTTT
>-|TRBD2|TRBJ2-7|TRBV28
CASILAGGYEQYF
TGTGCCAGCATTCTAGCGGGAGGCTACGAGCAGTACTTC
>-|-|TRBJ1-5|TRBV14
CASSQDNPRRAQHF
TGTGCCAGCAGCCAAGATAATCCCCGTCGGGCCCAGCATTTT
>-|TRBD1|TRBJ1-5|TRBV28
CASSPGGYERQPQHF
TGTGCCAGCAGTCCAGGGGGGTACGAGCGTCAGCCCCAGCATTTT
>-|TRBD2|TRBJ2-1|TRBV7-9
CASSAGLAGVFYEQFF
TGTGCCAGCAGCGCGGGACTAGCGGGAGTTTTTTATGAGCAGTTCTTC
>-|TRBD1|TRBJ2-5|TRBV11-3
CASSQGTGTQETQYF
TGTGCCAGCAGCCAAGGGACAGGGACCCAAGAGACCCAGTACTTC
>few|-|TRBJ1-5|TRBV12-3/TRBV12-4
CASSLTGDQPQHF
TGTGCCAGCAGTCTAACAGGTGATCAGCCCCAGCATTTT